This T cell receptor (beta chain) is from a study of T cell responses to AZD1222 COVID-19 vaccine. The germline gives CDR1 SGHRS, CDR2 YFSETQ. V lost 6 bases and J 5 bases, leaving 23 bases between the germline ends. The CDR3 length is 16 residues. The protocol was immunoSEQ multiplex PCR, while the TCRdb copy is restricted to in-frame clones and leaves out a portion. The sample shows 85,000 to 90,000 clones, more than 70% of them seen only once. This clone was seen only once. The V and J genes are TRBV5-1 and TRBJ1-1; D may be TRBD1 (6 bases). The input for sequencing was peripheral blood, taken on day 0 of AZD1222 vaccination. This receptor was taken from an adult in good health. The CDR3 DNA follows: TGCGCCAGCACTTCGGGGGACACCCTAACGGGGACTGAAGCTTTCTTT. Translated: CASTSGDTLTGTEAFF.